This T cell receptor (beta chain) was recorded in a study of blood T cell repertoires in COVID-19. Participants came from some 23 US areas, aged about 18 to 89 years. Data came from immunoSEQ multiplex PCR; TCRdb stores just in-frame clones and leaves some out. The sample records more than 250,000 clones, about 92% being singletons. V gave up 6 bases and J gave up 5 bases; unmatched junction bases: 4. The CDR3 covers 12 residues. Sequencing was carried out using PBMCs or T cells enriched from blood (not recorded which). This sequence was found in a woman in her thirties who had recovered from COVID-19. The J gene is TRBJ2-7, the V gene TRBV12-3 or TRBV12-4; 7 nucleotides match TRBD1. The CDR3 DNA reads as TGTGCCAGCAGCACCGACAGGGACGAGCAGTACTTC. Translating gives CASSTDRDEQYF.